Listed below are T cell receptor beta chains from one sample, sequenced in a study of T cell repertoires in cytomegalovirus infection. Antigens of these TCRs are unknown. MiXCR, applied by TCRdb to the reads, yields one record per CDR3 protein. Here the sample spans under 500,000 distinct CDR3 sequences, about 39% being singletons. The input for sequencing was cultured PBMCs, taken from culture after CMV antigen stimulation. Source of these receptors: a human donor in good health (CMV status not recorded). Some clones in this sample may be carry-over from other donors' samples. Both conserved end residues are part of each CDR3. D genes are given only for firm matches. Rows give clone size only sometimes, using once, few, many, or a class for an expanded clone.

D: TRBD1
V: TRBV6-6
size: .
J: TRBJ2-5
DNA: TGTGCCGGCAGACAGGGGGCGAAGGAGACCCAGTACTTC
CDR3: CAGRQGAKETQYF

D: .
V: TRBV12-3/TRBV12-4
size: .
J: TRBJ1-4
DNA: TGTGCCATTAAGGACAGCACTAATGAAAAACTGTTTTTT
CDR3: CAIKDSTNEKLFF

D: TRBD1
V: TRBV6-6
size: .
J: TRBJ1-2
DNA: TGTGCCAGCAGTCTCCGGGACAGACAAGGCTACACCTTC
CDR3: CASSLRDRQGYTF

D: TRBD1
V: TRBV19
size: .
J: TRBJ1-5
DNA: TGTGCCAGTAGTCCAGGGACAGGGGGCGGTCATCAGCCCCAGCATTTT
CDR3: CASSPGTGGGHQPQHF

D: TRBD2
V: TRBV12-3/TRBV12-4
size: .
J: TRBJ2-1
DNA: TGTGCCAGCAGTCCTAGCGGGGGGGCGTTCAATGAGCAGTTCTTC
CDR3: CASSPSGGAFNEQFF

D: .
V: TRBV7-2
size: few
J: TRBJ1-4
DNA: TGTGCCAGCAACGTCCTAGGACAGCAAAATGAAAAACTGTTTTTT
CDR3: CASNVLGQQNEKLFF

D: .
V: TRBV10-3
size: .
J: TRBJ2-3
DNA: TGTGCCATCAGTGAGTCGAGGACTGGACCAGATACGCAGTATTTT
CDR3: CAISESRTGPDTQYF

D: .
V: TRBV2
size: .
J: TRBJ2-3
DNA: TGTGCCAGCAGTACTATAACAGATACGCAGTATTTT
CDR3: CASSTITDTQYF

D: .
V: TRBV4-1
size: .
J: TRBJ2-7
DNA: TGCGCCAGCAGCCCAACGACAAGACTTGGGGACGAGCAGTACTTC
CDR3: CASSPTTRLGDEQYF

D: .
V: TRBV10-3
size: .
J: TRBJ2-7
DNA: TGTGCCATCAGTGAAGGGGCCTACGAGCAGTACTTC
CDR3: CAISEGAYEQYF

D: TRBD1
V: TRBV6-5
size: .
J: TRBJ1-2
DNA: TGTGCCAGCAGGCGGGACAGGGGGCACGGCTACACCTTC
CDR3: CASRRDRGHGYTF

D: .
V: TRBV7-2
size: many
J: TRBJ2-7
DNA: TGTGCCAGCAGCTCAGGCCGGAAATCCTACGAGCAGTACTTC
CDR3: CASSSGRKSYEQYF

D: TRBD1
V: TRBV2
size: .
J: TRBJ2-5
DNA: TGTGCCAGCAGTGATTCAGCTCTCACAGGGGAGGAGACCCAGTACTTC
CDR3: CASSDSALTGEETQYF

D: TRBD2
V: TRBV27
size: few
J: TRBJ2-2
DNA: TGTGCCAGCAGTCTCTGGACTAGCGGGAGGGACACCGGGGAGCTGTTTTTT
CDR3: CASSLWTSGRDTGELFF

D: .
V: TRBV4-3
size: .
J: TRBJ1-3
DNA: TGCGCCAGCAGCCAAGATCGCAGCTCTGGAAACACCATATATTTT
CDR3: CASSQDRSSGNTIYF

D: .
V: TRBV6-1
size: .
J: TRBJ2-5
DNA: TGTGCCAGCAGTGGGGTGATGAGACGGCTCAAAGAGACCCAGTACTTC
CDR3: CASSGVMRRLKETQYF

D: .
V: TRBV11-1
size: .
J: TRBJ2-7
DNA: TGTGCCAGCAGCCCAGGTGGGGATTCCTACGAGCAGTACTTC
CDR3: CASSPGGDSYEQYF